The T cell receptor (beta chain) under discussion was sequenced for a study of identical twins. The CDR3 is 14 amino acids. Trimming removed 1 base at V and 4 bases at J, with 10 bases between. Germline CDR1 is SGHVS and CDR2 is FNYEAQ. Via MiXCR, TCRdb re-called the 5' RACE reads, giving one row per CDR3 protein. The sample lists around 490,000 distinct CDR3 sequences, about 16% occurring once. The same sample was also studied in work on yellow fever vaccine responses in identical twins.

The V and J genes are TRBV7-6 and TRBJ1-1, with D possibly matching TRBD1 (5 bases). This receptor was obtained from a woman aged 18-29 years in good health. Sequencing input: CD4+ T cells sorted from blood. The CDR3 sequence: CASSLVTGGTEAFF. The CDR3 DNA reads TGTGCCAGCAGCTTAGTTACGGGGGGCACTGAAGCTTTCTTT.